This TCR beta chain stems from a study of beta chain features in type 1 diabetes. The V end was cut by 0 bases, the J end by 2 bases, with 8 bases between. Germline V gene lookup returns CDR1 SGHKS and CDR2 YYEKEE (reference sequence). The CDR3 loop spans 14 amino acids. This clone was detected ten times or more. Reverse transcription of all isolated RNA meant that expressed TCRB transcripts were sequenced. Produced via immunoSEQ multiplex PCR; TCRdb's table is partial and in-frame only. Seen here are over 120,000 clones, about 10% observed once, and the top ten hold about 1.3%. J is TRBJ2-5 and V is TRBV5-5; D is unclear. This TCR was sampled from a man between 18 and 29 years old in good health. The sequenced sample consisted of naive CD4+ T cells from blood. The CDR3, as DNA: TGTGCCAGCAGCTTGGCCCCAGTACAAGAGACCCAGTACTTC. This translates into CASSLAPVQETQYF.